Shown below are 16 T cell receptor beta chains from a single sample sequenced in a study of graft-versus-host responses after intestinal transplantation. Libraries were prepared by immunoSEQ multiplex PCR; TCRdb keeps only in-frame clonotypes and omits some of them. Of roughly 97,000 clones listed, approximately 90% are singletons. Specimen: PBMCs, collected 453 days after intestinal transplant. These receptors came from a human patient who received an intestinal transplant, so some T cells may come from the graft donor.

V and J are TRBV2 and TRBJ2-3; 11 positions agree with TRBD2. After removal of 6 bases from V and 6 bases from J, the junction contained 11 bases not matched to a gene. CDR1 and CDR2 (germline): SNHLY, FYNNEI. The CDR3 runs to 16 residues. CDR3 in DNA: TGTGCCAGCAGGCCCCGGATAGCGGGGGGGCTGGATACGCAGTATTTT. As protein: CASRPRIAGGLDTQYF.

The rearrangement joins TRBV5-6 to TRBJ2-7; perhaps TRBD1 as D (6 bases). CDR3 length equals 16 residues. The V end lost 0 bases, the J end lost 6 bases, and 19 bases lay between the germline ends. Germline V gives CDR1 SGHDT, CDR2 YYEEEE. DNA for the CDR3: TGTGCCAGCAGCTTGGGACAGGTCGGGTTTTCGGGCGAGCAGTACTTC. Translated, it gives CASSLGQVGFSGEQYF.

The V call is TRBV5-1, the J call TRBJ2-7; 11 bases match TRBD1. This CDR3 is 15 amino acids long. Unmatched junction bases numbered 5, after V lost 0 bases and J lost 6 bases. Germline lookup yields CDR1 SGHRS and CDR2 YFSETQ. The CDR3 coding sequence is TGCGCCAGCAGCTTGGGGAGGACAGGGGGCGTCGAGCAGTACTTC. Translation: CASSLGRTGGVEQYF.

The V gene is TRBV6-5, the J gene TRBJ2-7; the match to TRBD2 covers 7 bases. CDR3 size: 15 residues. The germline gives CDR1 MNHEY, CDR2 SVGAGI. V shed 0 bases, J shed 2 bases, and the junction held 4 bases outside the gene matches. The CDR3 is CASSYSTAGAYEQYF. CDR3 DNA: TGTGCCAGCAGTTACTCGACGGCGGGGGCCTACGAGCAGTACTTC.

This chain uses TRBV7-6 with TRBJ2-2; 8 bases align to TRBD1. J lost 0 bases, V lost 5 bases, and 8 bases had no gene match. The CDR3 length is 17 residues. The germline gives CDR1 SGHVS, CDR2 FNYEAQ. Here the CDR3 reads CASSTWTGPPNTGELFF. CDR3 DNA: TGTGCCAGCAGCACCTGGACAGGGCCCCCGAACACCGGGGAGCTGTTTTTT.

This chain links TRBV13 with TRBJ2-5; D is undetermined. The CDR3 has 14 residues. CDR1 is PRHDT, CDR2 FYEKMQ, per germline (reference sequence). Trimming took 2 bases from V and 5 from J, leaving 12 bases between them. The CDR3 protein is CASSLTPLKETQYF. The CDR3 coding sequence is TGTGCCAGCAGCTTAACCCCCTTGAAGGAGACCCAGTACTTC.

This clone was detected once. The gene calls are TRBV5-4 and TRBJ2-7, with TRBD2 as a possible D gene (6 bases). This CDR3 region has 14 residues. Germline CDR1 SGHNT, CDR2 YYREEE (reference sequence). The V gene lost 3 bases and the J gene lost 4 bases, with 14 bases spanning the gap. The CDR3 protein is CASSYWGDSYEQYF. In DNA, the CDR3 is TGTGCCAGCAGCTACTGGGGGGACTCGTACGAGCAGTACTTC.

The chain has TRBV19 and TRBJ2-2; D might be TRBD1 or TRBD2, each matching 5 bases. The CDR3 loop spans 14 amino acids. The V end was cut by 10 bases, the J end by 7 bases, with 19 bases between. Germline CDR1 LNHDA, CDR2 SQIVND (reference sequence). The CDR3 DNA reads TGTGCCACGACGCCGGGGCCTTCTGTCGGGGAGCTGTTTTTT. This codes for CATTPGPSVGELFF.

J is TRBJ1-2 and V is TRBV27; D possibly corresponds to TRBD1 (6 bases). The CDR3 is made up of 14 amino acids. V was shortened by 5 bases and J by 8 bases, with 18 bases between the two germline ends. CDR1 and CDR2 from the germline V gene are MNHEY and SMNVEV (reference sequence). The CDR3 nucleotides read TGTGCCAGCAGTATGAACAGGGAAGGCGGCGGCTACACCTTC. This encodes CASSMNREGGGYTF.

The chain carries TRBV6-4 and TRBJ1-2; D gene uncertain. V dropped 1 base and J dropped 2 bases, with 11 bases sitting between them. Germline assignment: CDR1 MRHNA and CDR2 SNTAGT. The CDR3 has 15 amino acids. CDR3 protein: CASSDWATQNYGYTF. DNA of the CDR3: TGTGCCAGCAGTGACTGGGCTACCCAGAACTATGGCTACACCTTC.

CDR3 DNA sequence: TGTGCCAGCAGCTTAGGGGAGCAGGGCACTGAAGCTTTCTTT. This translates into CASSLGEQGTEAFF. The chain employs TRBV7-3 and TRBJ1-1; perhaps TRBD1 as D (5 bases). Germline CDR1 and CDR2: SGHTA and FQGTGA. This CDR3 comprises 14 residues. The V end was cut by 2 bases, the J end by 4 bases, with 11 bases between. The complete variable domain, with remaining parts taken from reference TRBV7-3 and TRBJ1-1, reads GAGVSQTPSNKVTEKGKYVELRCDPISGHTALYWYRQSLGQGPEFLIYFQGTGAADDSGLPNDRFFAVRPEGSVSTLKIQRTERGDSAVYLCASSLGEQGTEAFFGQGTRLTVV.

V and J are TRBV11-3 and TRBJ2-1; D could derive from TRBD1 or TRBD2 (5 bases each). The V end lost 0 bases, the J end lost 6 bases, and 6 bases lay between the germline ends. The CDR3 length is 13 residues. Germline values: CDR1 SGHNT, CDR2 YENEEA. CDR3 nucleotides: TGTGCCAGCAGCTTAGACGGGGCCAATGAGCAGTTCTTC. This translates into CASSLDGANEQFF.

The gene calls are TRBV18 and TRBJ2-7; TRBD2 is a possible D gene (6 bases). The germline CDR1 and CDR2 sequences are KGHSH and LQKENI. The CDR3 runs to 19 residues. V dropped 3 bases and J dropped 2 bases, with 26 bases sitting between them. The CDR3 is CASSPTNGANSGPPYEQYF. Here the CDR3 DNA reads TGTGCCAGCTCACCGACTAATGGGGCTAATAGCGGCCCTCCCTACGAGCAGTACTTC.

This chain's CDR3 is CASGLEHVLRANTGELFF. The CDR3 region has the DNA TGTGCCAGCGGGTTGGAGCACGTCCTAAGGGCGAACACCGGGGAGCTGTTTTTT. This chain uses TRBV19 with TRBJ2-2; D unclear. V lost 9 bases to trimming and J lost 0 bases, with 23 bases between them. This CDR3 comprises 18 residues. Per germline, CDR1 LNHDA and CDR2 SQIVND (reference sequence).

In its sample, this clone was seen a few times. The J gene is TRBJ2-1, the V gene TRBV30; TRBD2 matches 9 bases. From germline, CDR1 is GTSNPN and CDR2 SVGIG (reference sequence). This CDR3 region has 14 residues. The V gene end was trimmed by 0 bases and the J gene end by 8 bases; junction bases not matched to a gene: 5. In DNA form, the CDR3 reads TGTGCCTGGAGTGTATGCGGGGGGGTAGATGAGCAGTTCTTC. Encoded protein: CAWSVCGGVDEQFF.

The DNA for the CDR3 is TGTGCCAGCAGCTTATTCAGGGGGCCCCCCTACGAGCAGTACTTC. Translation gives CASSLFRGPPYEQYF. The chain has TRBV13 and TRBJ2-7, with 8 bases aligning to TRBD1. V was pared by 2 bases and J by 2 bases, with 5 bases of the junction left unmatched. Germline V lookup: CDR1 PRHDT, CDR2 FYEKMQ (reference sequence). This CDR3 comprises 15 residues.